Below are 5 T cell receptor beta chains sequenced from a single sample in a study of T cell responses to AZD1222 COVID-19 vaccine. This table comes from immunoSEQ multiplex PCR, and its TCRdb copy is limited to in-frame clones, with some not included. The sample contains around 60,000 clones, about 87% of which appear only once. Here the sequenced sample was peripheral blood, taken on day 0 of AZD1222 vaccination. Receptor source: an adult in good health.

This chain joins TRBV4-1 and TRBJ1-3; no reliable D call. Germline assignment: CDR1 MGHRA and CDR2 YSYEKL. V was trimmed by 3 bases and J by 3 bases, leaving 27 bases between them. The CDR3 is made up of 20 amino acids. The chain's CDR3 is CASSQPRVVGRTESGNTIYF. Here the CDR3 DNA reads TGCGCCAGCAGCCAGCCCCGAGTGGTGGGCCGTACGGAAAGTGGAAACACCATATATTTT.

This chain links TRBV2 with TRBJ1-2, with D hard to call. Germline CDR1 is SNHLY and CDR2 is FYNNEI. CDR3 size: 13 residues. With 7 bases removed from V and 6 bases from J, the gap between germline ends came to 15 bases. CDR3 DNA sequence: TGTGCCAGCACCTTGGAGGGCGGAGATGGCTACACCTTC. It encodes CASTLEGGDGYTF.

The chain carries TRBV18 and TRBJ1-2; D is unclear. The CDR3 runs 15 residues. Trimming removed 4 bases at V and 4 bases at J, with 16 bases between. CDR1 and CDR2 from the germline V gene are KGHSH and LQKENI. CDR3 in DNA: TGTGCCAGCTCACATCCCGGGGAGGGCCGCTATGGCTACACCTTC. Encoded protein: CASSHPGEGRYGYTF. Full variable domain (missing parts from reference TRBV18 and TRBJ1-2): NAGVMQNPRHLVRRRGQEARLRCSPMKGHSHVYWYRQLPEEGLKFMVYLQKENIIDESGMPKERFSAEFPKEGPSILRIQQVVRGDSAAYFCASSHPGEGRYGYTFGSGTRLTVV.

The CDR3 DNA follows: TGTGCCATCAGAGACGATACCTACGAGCAGTACTTC. Amino acid sequence: CAIRDDTYEQYF. The rearrangement links TRBV10-3 to TRBJ2-7, with no clear D. There are 12 residues in the CDR3. Germline lookup yields CDR1 ENHRY and CDR2 SYGVKD. The V and J ends lost 6 bases and 2 bases respectively, with 8 bases between them.

The rearrangement links TRBV7-8 to TRBJ2-1, with D tentatively TRBD2 (6 bases). The CDR3 consists of 17 residues. Germline V gene sequence: CDR1 SGHVS, CDR2 FQNEAQ. Trimming stripped 1 base from V and 6 bases from J, with 19 bases between. CDR3 residues: CASSLVAGLYGGNEQFF. Here the CDR3 DNA reads TGTGCCAGCAGCTTAGTGGCGGGGCTTTACGGGGGCAATGAGCAGTTCTTC.